The 19 T cell receptor beta chains below all came from one sample that was sequenced in a study of T cells in Graves' hyperthyroidism and ophthalmopathy. The source material, RNA transcripts, was used to amplify TCR beta CDR3 regions. First-round RT-PCR targeting the TCR CDR3 was performed with the HTBI primer set. Using its own MiXCR run on the multiplex PCR reads, TCRdb lists one record per CDR3 protein. The sample contains hundreds of thousands of distinct CDR3 sequences, approximately 40% of which appear only once. Sequenced material: blood. The receptors stem from a man between 18 and 35 years old with Graves' hyperthyroidism.

This chain uses TRBV20-1 with TRBJ1-2; 8 bases fit TRBD1. This CDR3 comprises 14 residues. Germline V gene sequence: CDR1 DFQATT, CDR2 SNEGSKA (reference sequence). The junction had 6 bases not matched to a gene; V was cut back by 0 bases and J by 6 bases. The CDR3 region is CSARDPGQVDGYTF. The CDR3 region has the DNA TGCAGTGCTAGAGATCCGGGACAGGTAGATGGCTACACCTTC.

As regards this clonotype: A much bigger clone sits one base away, suggesting this may be a read error. The chain carries TRBV9 and TRBJ1-1, with unresolved D. This CDR3 contains 14 residues. Trimming left V 0 bases short and J 4 bases short, with 10 bases between. Germline values: CDR1 SGDLS, CDR2 YYNGEE. In nucleotides, the CDR3 is TGTGCCAGCAGCGTAGAGCAAGAGGCCACTGAAGCTTTCTTT. Its translation: CASSVEQEATEAFF.

This chain joins TRBV7-9 and TRBJ2-7; TRBD1 matches at 7 bases. CDR3 size: 14 residues. CDR1 and CDR2 (germline): SEHNR, FQNEAQ (reference sequence). The J segment lost 6 bases and the V segment lost 5 bases, leaving 10 bases of the junction unmatched. CDR3 loop: CASSPLATGSEQYF. Written as DNA, the CDR3 is TGTGCCAGCAGCCCCCTCGCGACAGGGAGCGAGCAGTACTTC.

The chain combines TRBV12-3 or TRBV12-4 with TRBJ2-5; tentatively, D is TRBD2 (6 bases). Trimming left V 6 bases short and J 4 bases short, with 18 bases between. The CDR3 spans 15 residues. The CDR3 protein is CASSLEAGCAETQYF. CDR3 bases: TGTGCCAGCAGCTTGGAGGCGGGGTGTGCAGAGACCCAGTACTTC.

This clonotype was counted many times. V usage is TRBV10-3 and J usage is TRBJ2-7; 13 bases align to TRBD2. Germline assignment: CDR1 ENHRY and CDR2 SYGVKD. V lost 5 bases and J lost 11; bases outside the gene matches: 3. CDR3 length equals 12 residues. The CDR3 loop reads CAISRLAGGKYF. The CDR3 DNA follows: TGTGCCATCAGTAGACTAGCGGGAGGCAAGTACTTC.

This clonotype showed up just a few times. The chain employs TRBV5-1 and TRBJ1-1, with 11 bases identical to TRBD1. The V gene's germline CDR1 is SGHRS and CDR2 YFSETQ. CDR3 length: 16 residues. V was clipped by 2 bases and J by 0 bases; unmatched bases: 3. CDR3 nucleotides: TGCGCCAGCAGCTTTGGACAGGGGGCGATGAACACTGAAGCTTTCTTT. This codes for CASSFGQGAMNTEAFF.

This clonotype was seen repeatedly, ten times or more. This chain connects TRBV19 to TRBJ1-5, with D hard to call. V was clipped by 4 bases and J by 7 bases, with 11 bases between them. Germline CDR1 LNHDA, CDR2 SQIVND (reference sequence). The CDR3 length is 13 residues. The CDR3 protein is CASSKLAGQPQHF. The CDR3 region has the DNA TGTGCCAGTAGTAAGCTGGCCGGGCAGCCCCAGCATTTT.

The J gene is TRBJ2-5, the V gene TRBV20-1; tentative D call: TRBD2 (6 bases). This CDR3 is 17 amino acids long. Trimming removed 2 bases from V and 0 bases from J, with 19 bases in between. Germline V lookup: CDR1 DFQATT, CDR2 SNEGSKA (reference sequence). This chain's CDR3 is CSARPRRGTSYQETQYF. The DNA for the CDR3 is TGCAGTGCTAGACCCCGGCGCGGGACTTCGTACCAAGAGACCCAGTACTTC.

The chain employs TRBV19 and TRBJ1-1; D unresolved. This CDR3 region has 13 residues. Per the germline V gene, CDR1 is LNHDA and CDR2 is SQIVND (reference sequence). V was cut by 7 bases and J by 3 bases, with 12 bases left in between. The DNA of the CDR3 is TGTGCCAGTACGGACTGGTCTTACACTGAAGCTTTCTTT. Amino acid sequence: CASTDWSYTEAFF. Supplemented by reference TRBV19 and TRBJ1-1, the full variable domain reads DGGITQSPKYLFRKEGQNVTLSCEQNLNHDAMYWYRQDPGQGLRLIYYSQIVNDFQKGDIAEGYSVSREKKESFPLTVTSAQKNPTAFYLCASTDWSYTEAFFGQGTRLTVV.

The chain carries TRBV10-3 and TRBJ2-7; the D gene could be TRBD1 or TRBD2 (5 bases each). The CDR3 is 14 residues long. V was trimmed by 10 bases and J by 3 bases, leaving 19 bases between them. Germline V gene lookup returns CDR1 ENHRY and CDR2 SYGVKD. The CDR3 reads CASRGPGAGYEQYF. In DNA form, the CDR3 reads TGTGCCAGCAGAGGCCCTGGGGCGGGCTACGAGCAGTACTTC.

On this clonotype: The junction does not match germline at one end; this may be a read error. The chain couples TRBV10-3 to TRBJ1-4, with D unclear. The CDR3 length is 14 residues. Looked up from germline, CDR1 is ENHRY and CDR2 is SYGVKD. Here the CDR3 reads CASSSLATNEKLFF. The DNA of the CDR3 is TGTGCCAGCAGTTCACTTGCAACTAATGAAAAACTGTTTTTT.

V usage is TRBV6-2 or TRBV6-3 and J usage is TRBJ2-7; perhaps TRBD2 as D (6 bases). Germline V gene data show CDR1 as MNHEY and CDR2 as SVGEGT. The CDR3 covers 12 residues. V was trimmed by 8 bases and J by 3 bases, leaving 11 bases between them. The DNA of the CDR3 is TGTGCCAGCGGGACTTATAGCTACGAGCAGTACTTC. Protein sequence: CASGTYSYEQYF.

This clonotype was seen once. DNA for the CDR3: TGCAGTGCTAGAGACATCGGGACTAGGCCCTACGAGCAGTACTTC. It encodes CSARDIGTRPYEQYF. The chain is built from TRBV20-1 and TRBJ2-7, with 8 bases identical to TRBD2. V lost 0 bases and J lost 2; bases outside the gene matches: 6. In germline, CDR1 is DFQATT, CDR2 SNEGSKA (reference sequence). The CDR3 has 15 amino acids.

This clonotype turned up a few times. CDR3 in amino acids: CASSLSKLSPSNEQYF. The CDR3 DNA reads as TGTGCCAGCAGCTTGTCTAAGCTTTCCCCCTCTAACGAGCAGTACTTC. The chain links TRBV5-6 to TRBJ2-7; D remains unclear. Looked up from germline, CDR1 is SGHDT and CDR2 is YYEEEE. CDR3 length equals 16 residues. The germline V and J ends were trimmed by 1 base and 5 bases, with 19 bases remaining between them.

This clonotype was counted ten times or more. J is TRBJ1-6 and V is TRBV20-1; 11 positions match TRBD1. Germline V gene data show CDR1 as DFQATT and CDR2 as SNEGSKA (reference sequence). This CDR3 is built from 11 residues. The V and J ends lost 5 bases and 17 bases, in that order; junction bases with no gene match: 5. The CDR3 DNA follows: TGCAGTGCTTACGGACAGGGGGCAATCCACTTT. Amino acid sequence: CSAYGQGAIHF.

The rearrangement uses TRBV20-1 and TRBJ1-2; TRBD1 aligns across 7 bases. Unmatched junction bases numbered 5, after V lost 8 bases and J lost 2 bases. Looked up from germline, CDR1 is DFQATT and CDR2 is SNEGSKA (reference sequence). The CDR3 runs to 12 residues. In DNA, the CDR3 is TGCAGTCTCCGGGACAGAAACTATGGCTACACCTTC. It specifies CSLRDRNYGYTF.

This clonotype was counted only a few times. This chain connects TRBV12-3 or TRBV12-4 to TRBJ1-1, with D unresolved. Trimming shortened V by 5 bases and J by 3 bases, and 13 bases separated the two germline ends. The CDR3 runs 14 residues. The CDR3: CASSTGERDTEAFF. In DNA form, the CDR3 reads TGTGCCAGCAGTACGGGTGAGCGGGACACTGAAGCTTTCTTT.

The table lists this clonotype with a few counts. The chain links TRBV20-1 to TRBJ2-2, with 7 positions matching TRBD2. The CDR3 is 15 residues long. Germline V CDR1 and CDR2: DFQATT, SNEGSKA (reference sequence). The V segment lost 0 bases and the J segment 4 bases; nucleotides outside the gene matches: 5. The CDR3 is CSARDLAVVTGELFF. The CDR3, as DNA: TGCAGTGCTAGAGACCTAGCGGTCGTCACCGGGGAGCTGTTTTTT.

J is TRBJ1-3 and V is TRBV16; 7 bases are a match to TRBD1. This CDR3 has 16 residues. Germline CDR1 KGHSY, CDR2 FQNENV. With V trimmed by 4 bases and J by 3 bases, 9 bases remained unmatched. The CDR3 protein is CASSLTGTDYGNTIYF. The DNA for the CDR3 is TGTGCCAGCAGCCTTACCGGGACAGATTATGGAAACACCATATATTTT.